These 15 T cell receptor beta chains share one sample of origin, sequenced in a study of blood T cell repertoires in COVID-19. Sequencing was performed with immunoSEQ multiplex PCR; in TCRdb, only in-frame clones are kept and a portion is missing. In the table there are 200,000 to 300,000 clones, about 90% of which are singletons. The specimen was peripheral blood. The source of these receptors is an elderly man with acute or convalescent COVID-19.

V gene TRBV7-9 combines with J gene TRBJ1-2, with TRBD1 matching 9 bases. CDR1 is SEHNR and CDR2 is FQNEAQ in the germline V gene (reference sequence). This CDR3 comprises 15 residues. J lost 4 bases, V lost 1 base, and 4 bases had no gene match. Here the CDR3 reads CASSLDGTGTYGYTF. Written as DNA, the CDR3 is TGTGCCAGCAGCTTAGATGGGACAGGGACCTATGGCTACACCTTC.

This chain links TRBV5-4 with TRBJ2-2, with 9 bases that match TRBD1. This CDR3 spans 14 amino acids. Germline V CDR1 and CDR2: SGHNT, YYREEE (reference sequence). The J segment lost 6 bases and the V segment lost 0 bases, leaving 0 bases of the junction unmatched. The CDR3 DNA reads TGTGCCAGCAGCTTGGGACAGGGGGCCGGGGAGCTGTTTTTT. Translation gives CASSLGQGAGELFF.

V gene TRBV6-4 combines with J gene TRBJ1-1; D is ambiguous. The CDR3 runs 13 residues. The V gene lost 4 bases and the J gene lost 4 bases, with 10 bases spanning the gap. From germline, CDR1 is MRHNA and CDR2 SNTAGT. The CDR3: CASSVSSATEAFF. The CDR3 nucleotides are TGTGCCAGCAGTGTCTCCAGCGCCACTGAAGCTTTCTTT.

The chain has TRBV7-6 and TRBJ2-1, with 9 bases lining up with TRBD2. The CDR3 runs 16 residues. Germline values: CDR1 SGHVS, CDR2 FNYEAQ. Losses at the gene ends were 4 bases for V and 4 bases for J; bases not matched to a gene: 8. The CDR3 region has the DNA TGTGCCAGCAGCTCTTTAAGCGGGGGGAATTACAATGAGCAGTTCTTC. Translated, it gives CASSSLSGGNYNEQFF.

In nucleotides, the CDR3 is TGTGCCAGCAAAAGCGGGAGTATCCACGAGCAGTACTTC. It specifies CASKSGSIHEQYF. V and J are TRBV28 and TRBJ2-7; 8 positions match TRBD2. The CDR3 has 13 residues. V dropped 7 bases and J dropped 5; count of bases not matched to a gene: 7. Germline V gene data show CDR1 as MDHEN and CDR2 as SYDVKM.

This clone showed up just once. The J gene is TRBJ2-3, the V gene TRBV12-3 or TRBV12-4; 7 bases map to TRBD1. The CDR3 extends over 13 amino acids. J was trimmed by 6 bases and V by 5 bases; bases with no gene match: 5. The CDR3 is CASSDNRGDTQYF. DNA for the CDR3: TGTGCCAGCAGTGATAACAGGGGCGATACGCAGTATTTT.

The chain is built from TRBV11-2 and TRBJ2-1; 14 positions agree with TRBD2. The germline V gene has CDR1 SGHAT and CDR2 FQNNGV. Trimming took 5 bases from V and 3 from J; bases not matched to a gene: 12. The CDR3 has 19 amino acids. The DNA for the CDR3 is TGTGCCAGCAGCGGGCACCGACTAGCGGGGGGGCCAATCTACAATGAGCAGTTCTTC. Amino acid sequence: CASSGHRLAGGPIYNEQFF.

J is TRBJ1-5 and V is TRBV28, with 7 bases identical to TRBD1. V trimming: 6 bases; J trimming: 0 bases; junction bases outside the gene matches: 2. Germline CDR1 MDHEN, CDR2 SYDVKM. The CDR3 sequence is 14 residues long. The CDR3 loop is CASRGTDSNQPQHF. Written as DNA, the CDR3 is TGTGCCAGCAGAGGGACAGATAGCAATCAGCCCCAGCATTTT. The entire variable domain, with the rest obtained from reference TRBV28 and TRBJ1-5, is as follows: DVKVTQSSRYLVKRTGEKVFLECVQDMDHENMFWYRQDPGLGLRLIYFSYDVKMKEKGDIPEGYSVSREKKERFSLILESASTNQTSMYLCASRGTDSNQPQHFGDGTRLSIL.

V usage is TRBV5-1 and J usage is TRBJ2-5, with 7 bases identical to TRBD1. This CDR3 has 17 amino acids. The J segment lost 9 bases and the V segment lost 0 bases, leaving 17 bases of the junction unmatched. In germline, CDR1 is SGHRS, CDR2 YFSETQ. DNA of the CDR3: TGCGCCAGCAGCTTGGGCCCCCAGGGGGAAGAACCTGAGGCCCAGTACTTC. Amino acid sequence: CASSLGPQGEEPEAQYF.

This chain joins TRBV7-8 and TRBJ1-1; possibly TRBD1 for D (6 bases). V lost 5 bases and J 4 bases, leaving 14 bases between the germline ends. Germline CDR1 reads SGHVS; CDR2 reads FQNEAQ. This CDR3 spans 14 amino acids. CDR3 sequence: CASSTLTGPTEAFF. The CDR3 region has the DNA TGTGCCAGCAGCACATTGACAGGTCCCACTGAAGCTTTCTTT. The complete variable domain, with remaining parts taken from reference TRBV7-8 and TRBJ1-1, reads GAGVSQSPRYKVAKRGQDVALRCDPISGHVSLFWYQQALGQGPEFLTYFQNEAQLDKSGLPSDRFFAERPEGSVSTLKIQRTQQEDSAVYLCASSTLTGPTEAFFGQGTRLTVV.

The gene calls are TRBV11-1 and TRBJ1-4, with D unclear. The V gene's germline CDR1 is SGHAT and CDR2 FQDESV (reference sequence). V was clipped by 3 bases and J by 4 bases, with 6 bases between them. CDR3 length: 13 amino acids. CDR3 residues: CASSFRLNEKLFF. DNA of the CDR3: TGTGCCAGCAGCTTTCGTCTTAATGAAAAACTGTTTTTT. Together with reference TRBV11-1 and TRBJ1-4, the CDR3 gives the full variable domain: EAEVAQSPRYKITEKSQAVAFWCDPISGHATLYWYRQILGQGPELLVQFQDESVVDDSQLPKDRFSAERLKGVDSTLKIQPAELGDSAMYLCASSFRLNEKLFFGSGTQLSVL.

V and J are TRBV13 and TRBJ1-4; the D gene is possibly TRBD1 (5 bases). Trimming stripped 0 bases from V and 3 bases from J, with 5 bases between. Germline values: CDR1 PRHDT, CDR2 FYEKMQ (reference sequence). CDR3 size: 14 residues. CDR3 residues: CASSLGTANEKLFF. CDR3 nucleotides: TGTGCCAGCAGCTTAGGGACAGCTAATGAAAAACTGTTTTTT.

For this clone: The same CDR3 can be traced to other DNA sequences in this sample. The genes are TRBV7-3 and TRBJ2-6, with D unresolved. Trimming stripped 2 bases from V and 0 bases from J, with 5 bases between. Germline V lookup: CDR1 SGHTA, CDR2 FQGTGA. The CDR3 is 15 residues long. In DNA form, the CDR3 reads TGTGCCAGCAGCTTAGATAGCTCTGGGGCCAACGTCCTGACTTTC. Protein: CASSLDSSGANVLTF.

A single count supports this clone. CDR3 loop: CASSQELGTGDNEQFF. The CDR3 nucleotides read TGCGCCAGCAGCCAAGAGTTGGGGACAGGGGACAATGAGCAGTTCTTC. The V call is TRBV4-3, the J call TRBJ2-1, with 10 bases identical to TRBD1. CDR3 length: 16 amino acids. V lost 0 bases, J lost 5 bases, and 4 bases stayed unmatched. Germline V lookup: CDR1 LGHNA, CDR2 YSLEER.

CDR3 region: CASSLDGPLTGELFF. The CDR3 coding sequence is TGTGCCAGCAGCTTAGATGGGCCGTTGACCGGGGAGCTGTTTTTT. The V gene is TRBV7-2, the J gene TRBJ2-2; unclear D gene. The V end lost 1 base, the J end lost 5 bases, and 11 bases lay between the germline ends. Germline lookup yields CDR1 SGHTA and CDR2 FQGNSA. The CDR3 sequence is 15 residues long.